This T cell receptor beta chain derives from a study of blood T cell repertoires in COVID-19. Trimming pared 4 bases from V and 0 bases from J, leaving 5 bases between. The CDR3 sequence is 13 residues long. From germline, CDR1 is SGDLS and CDR2 YYNGEE. Only in-frame clones appear in the TCRdb table, and some are missing; sequencing was by immunoSEQ multiplex PCR. The data contain 81,000 or so clones, roughly 83% of them singletons. V gene TRBV9 combines with J gene TRBJ2-1; D not certain. The clonotype was recovered from a man aged 50 to 59 with active COVID-19. Sequenced material: peripheral blood. The CDR3 bases are TGTGCCAGCAGCCCCAGCTCCTACAATGAGCAGTTCTTC. Its translation is CASSPSSYNEQFF.